This TCR beta chain appears in the sequencing data of a study of beta chain features in type 1 diabetes. The germline CDR1 and CDR2 sequences are SNHLY and FYNNEI. V lost 7 bases, J lost 6 bases, and 13 bases lay in between. This CDR3 is 13 amino acids long. Sequenced material consisted of expressed TCRB transcripts (all of the isolated RNA was reverse transcribed). Generated by immunoSEQ multiplex PCR, the TCRdb table keeps only in-frame clones and is missing some. The sample carries about 220,000 clones, 9.5% to 13% recorded once. Study-level points and caveats: Sampled from patients, naive, central memory and Treg TCRB repertoires appeared more similar than those sampled from healthy donors.

This clone has only a few counts. Its cognate antigen is unknown. The chain links TRBV2 to TRBJ2-1; TRBD1 is a possible D gene (6 bases). This sequence originates from a man younger than 30 in good health. The sample was central memory CD4+ T cells from blood. CDR3 sequence (DNA): TGTGCCAGCAACTTACAGGGTCCCAATGAGCAGTTCTTC. Amino acid sequence: CASNLQGPNEQFF. Drawing the rest from reference TRBV2 and TRBJ2-1, the complete variable domain is EPEVTQTPSHQVTQMGQEVILRCVPISNHLYFYWYRQILGQKVEFLVSFYNNEISEKSEIFDDQFSVERPDGSNFTLKIRSTKLEDSAMYFCASNLQGPNEQFFGPGTRLTVL.